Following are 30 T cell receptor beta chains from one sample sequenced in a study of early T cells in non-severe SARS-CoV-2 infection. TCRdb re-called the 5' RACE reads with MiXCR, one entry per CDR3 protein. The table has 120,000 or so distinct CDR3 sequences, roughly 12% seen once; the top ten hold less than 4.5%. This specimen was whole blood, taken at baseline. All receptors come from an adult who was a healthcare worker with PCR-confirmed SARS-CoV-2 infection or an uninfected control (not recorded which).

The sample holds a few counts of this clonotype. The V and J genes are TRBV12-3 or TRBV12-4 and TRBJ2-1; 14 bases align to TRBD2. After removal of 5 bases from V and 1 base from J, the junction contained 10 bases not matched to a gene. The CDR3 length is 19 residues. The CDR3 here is CASSRTSGRYGVSYNEQFF. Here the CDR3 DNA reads TGTGCCAGCAGTCGGACTAGCGGGAGGTATGGGGTGTCCTACAATGAGCAGTTCTTC.

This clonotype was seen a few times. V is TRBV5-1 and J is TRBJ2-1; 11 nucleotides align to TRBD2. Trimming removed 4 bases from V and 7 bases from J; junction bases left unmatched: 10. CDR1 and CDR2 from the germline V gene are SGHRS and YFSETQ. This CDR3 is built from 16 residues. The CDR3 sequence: CASSPTSGNSRNEQFF. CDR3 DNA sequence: TGCGCCAGCAGCCCGACTAGCGGGAATAGTAGAAATGAGCAGTTCTTC. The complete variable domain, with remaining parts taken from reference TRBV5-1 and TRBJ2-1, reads KAGVTQTPRYLIKTRGQQVTLSCSPISGHRSVSWYQQTPGQGLQFLFEYFSETQRNKGNFPGRFSGRQFSNSRSEMNVSTLELGDSALYLCASSPTSGNSRNEQFFGPGTRLTVL.

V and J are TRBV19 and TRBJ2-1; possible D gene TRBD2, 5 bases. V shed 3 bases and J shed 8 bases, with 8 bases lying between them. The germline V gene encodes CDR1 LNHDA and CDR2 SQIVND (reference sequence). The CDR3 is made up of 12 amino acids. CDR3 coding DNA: TGTGCCAGTAGTATCGCGGAGGATGAGCAGTTCTTC. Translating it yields CASSIAEDEQFF.

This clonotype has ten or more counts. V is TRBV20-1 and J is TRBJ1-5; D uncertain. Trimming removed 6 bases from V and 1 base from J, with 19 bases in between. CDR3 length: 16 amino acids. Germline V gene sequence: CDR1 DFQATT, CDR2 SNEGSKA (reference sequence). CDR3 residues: CSALRGGKMSNQPQHF. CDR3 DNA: TGCAGTGCCCTCCGGGGAGGGAAGATGAGCAATCAGCCCCAGCATTTT.

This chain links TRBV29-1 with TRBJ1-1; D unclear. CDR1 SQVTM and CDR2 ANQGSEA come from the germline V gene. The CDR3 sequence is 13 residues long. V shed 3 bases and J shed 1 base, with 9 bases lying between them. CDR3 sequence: CSVEPGWNTEAFF. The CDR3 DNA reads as TGCAGCGTTGAGCCGGGATGGAACACTGAAGCTTTCTTT. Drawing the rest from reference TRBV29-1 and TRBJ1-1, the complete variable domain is SAVISQKPSRDICQRGTSLTIQCQVDSQVTMMFWYRQQPGQSLTLIATANQGSEATYESGFVIDKFPISRPNLTFSTLTVSNMSPEDSSIYLCSVEPGWNTEAFFGQGTRLTVV.

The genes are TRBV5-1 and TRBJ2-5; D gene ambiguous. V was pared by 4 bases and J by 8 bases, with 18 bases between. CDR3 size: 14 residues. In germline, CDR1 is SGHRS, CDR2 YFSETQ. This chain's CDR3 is CASSPQPVRTTQYF. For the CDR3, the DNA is TGCGCCAGCAGCCCGCAGCCCGTCCGAACCACCCAGTACTTC.

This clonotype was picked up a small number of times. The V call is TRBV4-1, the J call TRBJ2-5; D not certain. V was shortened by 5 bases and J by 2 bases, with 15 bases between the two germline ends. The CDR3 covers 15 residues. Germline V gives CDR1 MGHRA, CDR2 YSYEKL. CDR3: CASSDSNGLQETQYF. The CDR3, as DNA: TGCGCCAGCAGCGATAGTAACGGGCTACAAGAGACCCAGTACTTC.

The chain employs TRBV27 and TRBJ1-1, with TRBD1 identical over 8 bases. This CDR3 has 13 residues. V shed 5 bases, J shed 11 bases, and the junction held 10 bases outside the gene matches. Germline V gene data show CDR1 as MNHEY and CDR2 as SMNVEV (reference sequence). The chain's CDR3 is CASSPHGQGKAFF. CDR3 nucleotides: TGTGCCAGCAGTCCTCACGGACAGGGTAAGGCTTTCTTT.

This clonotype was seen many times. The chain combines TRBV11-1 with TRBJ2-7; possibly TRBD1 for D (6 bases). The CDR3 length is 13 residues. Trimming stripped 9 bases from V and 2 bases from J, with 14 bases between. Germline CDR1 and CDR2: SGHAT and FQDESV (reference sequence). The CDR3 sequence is CASTTGNPYEQYF. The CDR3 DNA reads TGTGCCAGTACCACAGGGAACCCCTACGAGCAGTACTTC.

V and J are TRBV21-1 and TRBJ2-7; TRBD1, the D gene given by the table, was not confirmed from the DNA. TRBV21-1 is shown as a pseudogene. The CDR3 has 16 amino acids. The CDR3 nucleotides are TGTGCCAGCAGCAAAGCCAGGGTACCCGACCTCTACGAGCAGTACTTC. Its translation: CASSKARVPDLYEQYF.

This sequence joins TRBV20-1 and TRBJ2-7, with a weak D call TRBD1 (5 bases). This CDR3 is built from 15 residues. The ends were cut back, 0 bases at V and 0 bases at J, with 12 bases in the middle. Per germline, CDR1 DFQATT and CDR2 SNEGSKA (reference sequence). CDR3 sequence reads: CSARDLQETSYEQYF. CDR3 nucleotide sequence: TGCAGTGCTAGAGATCTACAGGAGACCTCCTACGAGCAGTACTTC.

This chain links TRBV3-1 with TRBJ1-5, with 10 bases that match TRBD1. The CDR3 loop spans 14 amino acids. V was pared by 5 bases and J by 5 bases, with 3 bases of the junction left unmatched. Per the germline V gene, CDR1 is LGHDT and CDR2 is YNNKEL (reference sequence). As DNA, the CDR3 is TGTGCCAGCAGCACCGGGACAGGGGATCAGCCCCAGCATTTT. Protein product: CASSTGTGDQPQHF.

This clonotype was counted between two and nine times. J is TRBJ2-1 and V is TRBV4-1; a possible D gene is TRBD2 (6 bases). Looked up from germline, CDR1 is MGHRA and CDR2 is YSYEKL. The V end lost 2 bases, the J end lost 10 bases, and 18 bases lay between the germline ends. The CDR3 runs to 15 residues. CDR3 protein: CASSQSTSWGREQFF. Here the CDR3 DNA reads TGCGCCAGCAGCCAATCGACTAGTTGGGGAAGAGAGCAGTTCTTC.

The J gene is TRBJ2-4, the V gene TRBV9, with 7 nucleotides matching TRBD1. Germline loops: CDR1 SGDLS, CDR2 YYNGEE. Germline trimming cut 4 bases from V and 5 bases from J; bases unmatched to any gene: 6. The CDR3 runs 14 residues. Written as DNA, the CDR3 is TGTGCCAGCAGCCCGAGGGACAGTCAAAACATTCAGTACTTC. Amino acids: CASSPRDSQNIQYF.

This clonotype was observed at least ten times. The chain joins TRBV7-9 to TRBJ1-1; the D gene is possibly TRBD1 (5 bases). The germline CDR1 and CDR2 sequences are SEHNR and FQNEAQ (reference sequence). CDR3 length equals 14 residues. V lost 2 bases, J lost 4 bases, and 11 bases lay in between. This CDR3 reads CASSLIRGTTEAFF. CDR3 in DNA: TGTGCCAGCAGCTTAATACGGGGGACCACTGAAGCTTTCTTT.

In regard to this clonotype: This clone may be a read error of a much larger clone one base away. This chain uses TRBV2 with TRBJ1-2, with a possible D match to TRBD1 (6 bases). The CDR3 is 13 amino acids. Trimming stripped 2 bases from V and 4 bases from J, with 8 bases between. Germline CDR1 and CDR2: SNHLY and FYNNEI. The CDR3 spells CASSEQGSYGYTF. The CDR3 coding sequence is TGTGCCAGCAGTGAACAGGGGAGCTATGGCTACACCTTC.

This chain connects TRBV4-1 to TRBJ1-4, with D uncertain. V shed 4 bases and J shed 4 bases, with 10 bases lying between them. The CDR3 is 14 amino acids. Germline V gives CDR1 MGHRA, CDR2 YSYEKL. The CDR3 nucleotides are TGCGCCAGCAGCCCCGGGAGATTTAATGAAAAACTGTTTTTT. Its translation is CASSPGRFNEKLFF.

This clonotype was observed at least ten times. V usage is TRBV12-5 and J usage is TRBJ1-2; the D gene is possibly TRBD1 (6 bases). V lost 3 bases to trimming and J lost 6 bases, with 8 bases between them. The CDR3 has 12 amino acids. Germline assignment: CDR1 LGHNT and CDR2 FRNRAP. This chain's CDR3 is CASGFRGNGYTF. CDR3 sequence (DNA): TGTGCTAGTGGTTTTAGGGGGAATGGCTACACCTTC.

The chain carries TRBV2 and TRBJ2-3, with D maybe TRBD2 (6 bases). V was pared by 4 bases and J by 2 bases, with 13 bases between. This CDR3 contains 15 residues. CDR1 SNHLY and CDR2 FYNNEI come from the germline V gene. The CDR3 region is CASSVEGPPTDTQYF. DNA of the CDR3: TGTGCCAGCAGTGTGGAGGGTCCACCCACAGATACGCAGTATTTT.

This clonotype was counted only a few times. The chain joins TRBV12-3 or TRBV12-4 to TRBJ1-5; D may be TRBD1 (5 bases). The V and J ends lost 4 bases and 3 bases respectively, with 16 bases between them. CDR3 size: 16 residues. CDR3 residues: CASSSGGFSVNQPQHF. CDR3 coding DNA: TGTGCCAGCAGTTCTGGGGGGTTTTCGGTCAATCAGCCCCAGCATTTT.

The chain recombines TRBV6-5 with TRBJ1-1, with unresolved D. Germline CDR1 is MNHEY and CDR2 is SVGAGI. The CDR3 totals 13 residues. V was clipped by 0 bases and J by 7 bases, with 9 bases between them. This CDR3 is CASSYSLQLEAFF. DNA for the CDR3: TGTGCCAGCAGTTACTCGTTGCAACTTGAAGCTTTCTTT.

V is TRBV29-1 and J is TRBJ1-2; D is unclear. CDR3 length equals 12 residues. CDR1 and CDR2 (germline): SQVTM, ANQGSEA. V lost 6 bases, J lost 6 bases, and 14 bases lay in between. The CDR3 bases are TGCAGCGTCGGCGGGAGGGTAAATGGCTACACCTTC. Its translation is CSVGGRVNGYTF.

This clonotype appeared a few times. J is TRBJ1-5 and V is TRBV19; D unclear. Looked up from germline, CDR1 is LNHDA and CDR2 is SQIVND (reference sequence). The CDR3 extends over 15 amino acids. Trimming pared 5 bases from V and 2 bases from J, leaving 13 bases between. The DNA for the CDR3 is TGTGCCAGTAGTTTACCCAAACGAGGCAATCAGCCCCAGCATTTT. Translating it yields CASSLPKRGNQPQHF.

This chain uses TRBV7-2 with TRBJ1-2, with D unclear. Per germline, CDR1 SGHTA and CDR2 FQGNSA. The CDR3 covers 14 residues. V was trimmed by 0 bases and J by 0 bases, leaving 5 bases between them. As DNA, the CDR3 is TGTGCCAGCAGCTTAGCGGTCACTAACTATGGCTACACCTTC. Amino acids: CASSLAVTNYGYTF. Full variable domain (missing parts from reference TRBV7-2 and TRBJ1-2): GAGVSQSPSNKVTEKGKDVELRCDPISGHTALYWYRQSLGQGLEFLIYFQGNSAPDKSGLPSDRFSAERTGGSVSTLTIQRTQQEDSAVYLCASSLAVTNYGYTFGSGTRLTVV.

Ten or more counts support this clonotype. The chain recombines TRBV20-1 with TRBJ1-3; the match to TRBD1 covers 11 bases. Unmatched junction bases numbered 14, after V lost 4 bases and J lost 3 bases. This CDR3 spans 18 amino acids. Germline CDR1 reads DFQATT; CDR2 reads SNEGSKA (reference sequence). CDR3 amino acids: CSATKAGQGAAFGNTIYF. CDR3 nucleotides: TGCAGTGCTACCAAGGCCGGACAGGGGGCGGCTTTTGGAAACACCATATATTTT.

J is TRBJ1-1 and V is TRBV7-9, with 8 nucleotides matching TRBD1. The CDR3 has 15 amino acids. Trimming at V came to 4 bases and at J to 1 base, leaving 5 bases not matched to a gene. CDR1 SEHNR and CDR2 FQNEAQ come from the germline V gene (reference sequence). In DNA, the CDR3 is TGTGCCAGCAGCTCATGGGACAGGCCGAACACTGAAGCTTTCTTT. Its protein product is CASSSWDRPNTEAFF.

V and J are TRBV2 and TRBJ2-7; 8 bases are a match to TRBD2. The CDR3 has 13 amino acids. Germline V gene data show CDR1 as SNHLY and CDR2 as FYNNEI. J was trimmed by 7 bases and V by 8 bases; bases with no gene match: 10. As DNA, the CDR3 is TGTGCCAGCGGGGGGACTAGTACGGGTGAGCAGTACTTC. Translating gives CASGGTSTGEQYF.

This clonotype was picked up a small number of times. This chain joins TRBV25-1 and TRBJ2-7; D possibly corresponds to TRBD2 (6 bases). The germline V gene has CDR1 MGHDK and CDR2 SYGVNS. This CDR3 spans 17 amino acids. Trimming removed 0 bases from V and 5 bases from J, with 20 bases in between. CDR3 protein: CASSEYRLTRRGDEQYF. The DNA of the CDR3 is TGTGCCAGCAGTGAATATAGGTTGACACGGAGGGGTGACGAGCAGTACTTC.

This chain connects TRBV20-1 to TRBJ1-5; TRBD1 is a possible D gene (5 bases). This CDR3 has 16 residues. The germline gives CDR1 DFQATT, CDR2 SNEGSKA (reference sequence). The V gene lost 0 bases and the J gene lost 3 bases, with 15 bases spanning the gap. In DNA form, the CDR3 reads TGCAGTGCTAGAGAAGGCGGGACGGACCCCAATCAGCCCCAGCATTTT. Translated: CSAREGGTDPNQPQHF.

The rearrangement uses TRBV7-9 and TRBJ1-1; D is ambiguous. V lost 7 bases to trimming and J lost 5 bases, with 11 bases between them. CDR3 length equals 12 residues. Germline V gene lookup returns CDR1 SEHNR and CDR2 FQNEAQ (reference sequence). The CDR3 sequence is CASTFTLTEAFF. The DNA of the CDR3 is TGTGCCAGCACCTTTACTCTGACTGAAGCTTTCTTT.